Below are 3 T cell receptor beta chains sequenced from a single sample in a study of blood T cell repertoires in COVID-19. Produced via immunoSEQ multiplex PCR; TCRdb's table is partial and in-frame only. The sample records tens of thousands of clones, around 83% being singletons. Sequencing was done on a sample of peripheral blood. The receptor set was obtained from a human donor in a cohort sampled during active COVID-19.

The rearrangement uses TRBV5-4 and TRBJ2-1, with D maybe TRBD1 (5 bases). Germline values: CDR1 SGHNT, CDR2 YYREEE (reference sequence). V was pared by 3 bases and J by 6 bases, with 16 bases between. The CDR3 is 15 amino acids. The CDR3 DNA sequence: TGTGCCAGCAGCTATGGATCAGGGTTGAGCAATGAGCAGTTCTTC. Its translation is CASSYGSGLSNEQFF. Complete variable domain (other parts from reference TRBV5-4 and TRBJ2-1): ETGVTQSPTHLIKTRGQQVTLRCSSQSGHNTVSWYQQALGQGPQFIFQYYREEENGRGNFPPRFSGLQFPNYSSELNVNALELDDSALYLCASSYGSGLSNEQFFGPGTRLTVL.

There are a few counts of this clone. As DNA, the CDR3 is TGTGCCAGCAGTTACGGGACAGGGGCAGATACGCAGTATTTT. Translation: CASSYGTGADTQYF. The chain couples TRBV6-2 or TRBV6-3 to TRBJ2-3; 10 bases agree with TRBD1. The germline V gene has CDR1 MNHEY and CDR2 SVGEGT. The CDR3 runs 14 residues. J gave up 4 bases and V 2 bases, and 0 bases lay outside the gene matches.

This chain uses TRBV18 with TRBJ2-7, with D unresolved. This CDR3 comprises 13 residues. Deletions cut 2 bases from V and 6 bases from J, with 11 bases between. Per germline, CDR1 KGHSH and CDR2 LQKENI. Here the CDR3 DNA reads TGTGCCAGCTCACCAGACAACCTATCCGAGCAGTACTTC. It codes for CASSPDNLSEQYF.